This T cell receptor beta chain was sequenced for a study of T cells in Graves' hyperthyroidism and ophthalmopathy. The CDR3 runs 14 residues. V was trimmed by 4 bases and J by 4 bases, leaving 13 bases between them. CDR1 is PRHDT and CDR2 is FYEKMQ in the germline V gene (reference sequence). Study-level points and caveats: Appearing also in blood were most of the thyroid clonotypes expanded above 0.001. Separating ophthalmopathy from stable hyperthyroidism was achieved by a 13 V-J model.

Clinical symptoms, serum thyroxine, TRAb, thyroid ultrasound and orbital computed tomography established diagnosis. PBMCs stemmed from more than 7.5 ml fresh peripheral blood. The sample holds many counts of this clonotype. Its target is unknown. RNA transcripts yielded amplified TCR beta CDR3 regions. HTBI primers were used for first-round RT-PCR of the TCR CDR3. Via MiXCR, TCRdb re-called the multiplex PCR reads, giving one row per CDR3 protein. The top ten clones hold under 15% of a sample with around 600,000 distinct CDR3 sequences, roughly 15% of them seen once. This sequence was found in a woman in her forties or fifties with Graves' ophthalmopathy. The sequenced sample consisted of blood. The V gene is TRBV13, the J gene TRBJ1-2; D gene unclear. The CDR3 DNA sequence: TGTGCCAGCAGCTCCGCGACGAGGAGCTATGGCTACACCTTC. Its translation: CASSSATRSYGYTF.